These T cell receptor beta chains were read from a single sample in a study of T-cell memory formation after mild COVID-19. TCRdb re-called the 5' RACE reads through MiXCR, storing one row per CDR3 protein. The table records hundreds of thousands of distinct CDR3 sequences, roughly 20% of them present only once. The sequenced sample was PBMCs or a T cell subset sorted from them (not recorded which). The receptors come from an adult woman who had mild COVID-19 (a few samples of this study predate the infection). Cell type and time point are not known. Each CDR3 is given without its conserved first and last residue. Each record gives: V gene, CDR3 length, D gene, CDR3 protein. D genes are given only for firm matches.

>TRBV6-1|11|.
ASSEIGVYGYT
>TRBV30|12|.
AWSVVSGNYGYT
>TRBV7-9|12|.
AISTGLSPYEQY
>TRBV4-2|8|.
ASSQYEQY
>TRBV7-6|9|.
AISAGHRLY
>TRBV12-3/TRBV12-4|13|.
ASSSISAPAGELF
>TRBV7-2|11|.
ASSLLQGSEQF
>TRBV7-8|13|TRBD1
ASSHGQGWAGELF
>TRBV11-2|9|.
ASSSGDTQY
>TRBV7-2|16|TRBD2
ASSLGGVRLAGGETQY
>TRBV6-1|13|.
ASSEGGAAKNIQY
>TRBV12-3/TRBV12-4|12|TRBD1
ASSWGQGWNEQF
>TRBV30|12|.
AWSAPKGSYGYT
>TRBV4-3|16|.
ASSQLGSWDGSGNTIY
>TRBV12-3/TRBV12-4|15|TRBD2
ASSSIGLAGVTGELF